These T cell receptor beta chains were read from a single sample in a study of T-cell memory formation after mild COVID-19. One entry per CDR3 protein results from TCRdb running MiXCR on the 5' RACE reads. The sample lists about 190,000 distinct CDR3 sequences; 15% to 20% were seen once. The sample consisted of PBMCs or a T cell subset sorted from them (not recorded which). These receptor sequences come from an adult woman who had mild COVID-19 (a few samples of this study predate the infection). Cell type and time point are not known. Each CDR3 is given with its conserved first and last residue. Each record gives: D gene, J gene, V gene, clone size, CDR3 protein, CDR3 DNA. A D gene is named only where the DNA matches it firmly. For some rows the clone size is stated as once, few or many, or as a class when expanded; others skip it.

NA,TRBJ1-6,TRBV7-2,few,CASSLAGWRNSPLHF,TGTGCCAGCAGCTTAGCGGGTTGGCGGAATTCACCCCTCCACTTT
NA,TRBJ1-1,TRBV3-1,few,CASSQEIPNTEAFF,TGTGCCAGCAGCCAAGAGATCCCGAACACTGAAGCTTTCTTT
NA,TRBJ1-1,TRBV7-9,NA,CASSRDLREAFF,TGTGCCAGCAGCCGGGACCTCAGAGAAGCTTTCTTT
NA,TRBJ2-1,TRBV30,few,CAWRPALREQFF,TGTGCCTGGAGACCGGCCCTGAGGGAGCAGTTCTTC
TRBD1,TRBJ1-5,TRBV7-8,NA,CASSQTGFSSNQPQHF,TGTGCCAGCAGCCAGACAGGGTTTTCTAGCAATCAGCCCCAGCATTTT
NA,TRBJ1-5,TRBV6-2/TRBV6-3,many,CASSYSGDQPQHF,TGTGCCAGCAGTTACTCAGGGGATCAGCCCCAGCATTTT
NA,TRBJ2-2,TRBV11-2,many,CASSRTNTGELFF,TGTGCCAGCAGTCGCACGAACACCGGGGAGCTGTTTTTT
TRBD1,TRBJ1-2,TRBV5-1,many,CASSLSTGNPNYGYTF,TGCGCCAGCAGCTTGTCGACAGGGAACCCTAACTATGGCTACACCTTC
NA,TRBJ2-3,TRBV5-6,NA,CASTWGQPVTDTQYF,TGTGCCAGCACGTGGGGACAACCCGTCACAGATACGCAGTATTTT
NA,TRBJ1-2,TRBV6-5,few,CATTGGVGVYGYTF,TGTGCCACCACCGGAGGAGTGGGTGTCTATGGCTACACCTTC
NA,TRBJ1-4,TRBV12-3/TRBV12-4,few,CASSLTGAKLFF,TGTGCCAGCAGCCTGACGGGGGCCAAACTGTTTTTT
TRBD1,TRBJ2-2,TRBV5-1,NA,CASSLAQGASGELFF,TGCGCCAGCAGCTTGGCCCAGGGGGCGAGCGGGGAGCTGTTTTTT
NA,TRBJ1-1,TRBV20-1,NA,CSASQGLEAFF,TGCAGTGCTTCACAGGGCCTAGAAGCTTTCTTT
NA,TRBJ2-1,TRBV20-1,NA,CSARDGRGSSYNEQFF,TGCAGTGCTAGAGATGGGCGGGGCAGCTCCTACAATGAGCAGTTCTTC
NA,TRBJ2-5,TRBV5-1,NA,CASSSAHREETQYF,TGCGCCAGCAGCTCCGCGCACAGGGAAGAGACCCAGTACTTC
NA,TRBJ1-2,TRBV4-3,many,CASSQESRGAEGYTF,TGCGCCAGCAGCCAAGAATCCCGGGGGGCGGAAGGCTACACCTTC
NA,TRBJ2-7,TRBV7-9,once,CASSLVLGQAYEQYF,TGTGCCAGCAGCTTAGTTTTGGGGCAGGCCTACGAGCAGTACTTC
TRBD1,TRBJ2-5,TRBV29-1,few,CSVGGTDGETQYF,TGCAGCGTTGGTGGGACAGACGGAGAGACCCAGTACTTC
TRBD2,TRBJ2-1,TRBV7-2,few,CASSLAGGDYNEQFF,TGTGCCAGCAGCTTAGCCGGGGGGGACTACAATGAGCAGTTCTTC
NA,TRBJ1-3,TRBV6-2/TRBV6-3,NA,CASSLRNTIYF,TGTGCCAGCAGTTTGCGAAACACCATATATTTT
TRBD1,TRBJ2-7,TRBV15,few,CATSRDYGRGKNEQYF,TGTGCCACCAGCAGAGATTACGGCAGGGGGAAAAACGAGCAGTACTTC
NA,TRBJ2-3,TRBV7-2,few,CASSLAGTFRTDTQYF,TGTGCCAGCAGCTTAGCAGGGACCTTTCGCACAGATACGCAGTATTTT
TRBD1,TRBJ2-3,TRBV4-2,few,CASSQAMGTETTDTQYF,TGTGCCAGCAGCCAAGCGATGGGGACAGAAACCACAGATACGCAGTATTTT
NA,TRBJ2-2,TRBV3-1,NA,CASSQDFAGVGAGELFF,TGTGCCAGCAGCCAAGATTTTGCAGGGGTCGGTGCCGGGGAGCTGTTTTTT
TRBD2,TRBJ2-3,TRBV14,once,CASSPGGAHTQYF,TGTGCCAGCAGCCCCGGGGGGGCCCATACGCAGTATTTT